Listed below are T cell receptor beta chains from one sample, sequenced in a study of blood T cell repertoires in COVID-19. Sequencing was performed with immunoSEQ multiplex PCR; in TCRdb, only in-frame clones are kept and a portion is missing. The sample records some 210,000 clones, about nine tenths being singletons. Sequenced: peripheral blood. Source of these receptors: a man in his fifties or sixties who had recovered from COVID-19. Each CDR3 is given with its conserved first and last residue.

v_call: TRBV27
j_call: TRBJ1-5
cdr3_aa: CASMGQGSNQPQHF

v_call: TRBV27
j_call: TRBJ2-7
cdr3_aa: CASLGASYEQYF

v_call: TRBV7-9
j_call: TRBJ1-4
cdr3_aa: CASSARQGNEKLFF

v_call: TRBV6-6
j_call: TRBJ1-5
cdr3_aa: CASRIGTPQKPQHF

v_call: TRBV5-6
j_call: TRBJ2-1
cdr3_aa: CASSPPGLAFQFF

v_call: TRBV6-5
j_call: TRBJ2-1
cdr3_aa: CAGTGERYNEQFF

v_call: TRBV28
j_call: TRBJ2-4
cdr3_aa: CASSLPVAKNIQYF

v_call: TRBV2
j_call: TRBJ2-3
cdr3_aa: CASSVEGELTDTQYF

v_call: TRBV6-4
j_call: TRBJ2-1
cdr3_aa: CASSLSIGEGNEQFF

v_call: TRBV18
j_call: TRBJ2-7
cdr3_aa: CASSPGGKIYEQYF

v_call: TRBV7-2
j_call: TRBJ2-3
cdr3_aa: CASIPGLAGTDTQYF

v_call: TRBV19
j_call: TRBJ1-2
cdr3_aa: CASSMLTGGYGYTF

v_call: TRBV7-2
j_call: TRBJ1-1
cdr3_aa: CASSPAGARGNTEAFF

v_call: TRBV27
j_call: TRBJ2-7
cdr3_aa: CASKPPQGIEQYF

v_call: TRBV7-3
j_call: TRBJ2-2
cdr3_aa: CASSLMGSSTGELFF

v_call: TRBV27
j_call: TRBJ2-3
cdr3_aa: CASSTRTTPDTQYF

v_call: TRBV12-3/TRBV12-4
j_call: TRBJ1-1
cdr3_aa: CASTYRTNTEAFF

v_call: TRBV12-5
j_call: TRBJ1-3
cdr3_aa: CASGLLAGGASGNTIYF

v_call: TRBV9
j_call: TRBJ2-7
cdr3_aa: CASSSDSFTSYEQYF

v_call: TRBV28
j_call: TRBJ2-7
cdr3_aa: CASSPLGALAGDYEQYF

v_call: TRBV27
j_call: TRBJ2-7
cdr3_aa: CASSLGASDSYEQYF

v_call: TRBV6-5
j_call: TRBJ1-2
cdr3_aa: CVLRDRGLMDYGYTF

v_call: TRBV6-2/TRBV6-3
j_call: TRBJ1-5
cdr3_aa: CASSPGTGYNQPQHF

v_call: TRBV7-2
j_call: TRBJ1-4
cdr3_aa: CASGRRGSGKLFF

v_call: TRBV28
j_call: TRBJ1-3
cdr3_aa: CALSGGAGNTIYF

v_call: TRBV18
j_call: TRBJ2-2
cdr3_aa: CASSPLAGFAGELFF

v_call: TRBV5-4
j_call: TRBJ1-5
cdr3_aa: CASHRYGEGGQPQHF

v_call: TRBV30
j_call: TRBJ1-1
cdr3_aa: CAHPDREMNTEAFF

v_call: TRBV5-5
j_call: TRBJ1-2
cdr3_aa: CASSLDRGQFYTF

v_call: TRBV6-5
j_call: TRBJ2-7
cdr3_aa: CASRPLGGVSYEQYF

v_call: TRBV5-1
j_call: TRBJ2-1
cdr3_aa: CASKYGQEREFF

v_call: TRBV6-5
j_call: TRBJ1-1
cdr3_aa: CASSYTVNTEAFF

v_call: TRBV2
j_call: TRBJ1-2
cdr3_aa: CASGGTVYGYTF

v_call: TRBV10-3
j_call: TRBJ1-2
cdr3_aa: CAISVVEHGYTF

v_call: TRBV12-5
j_call: TRBJ1-1
cdr3_aa: CASGLYGRGLENTEAFF

v_call: TRBV4-1
j_call: TRBJ2-7
cdr3_aa: CASSPRGTGTYEQYF

v_call: TRBV29-1
j_call: TRBJ2-3
cdr3_aa: CSVPDREGSSTDTQYF

v_call: TRBV15
j_call: TRBJ2-5
cdr3_aa: CATSIVKGPPQETQYF

v_call: TRBV7-2
j_call: TRBJ2-4
cdr3_aa: CASSLEHHSGSPIGYF

v_call: TRBV27
j_call: TRBJ2-3
cdr3_aa: CASSLSRRVGDTQYF

v_call: TRBV7-9
j_call: TRBJ2-5
cdr3_aa: CASSPPAGRYQETQYF

v_call: TRBV9
j_call: TRBJ1-6
cdr3_aa: CASSALGPAVPLHF

v_call: TRBV7-3
j_call: TRBJ2-7
cdr3_aa: CASSFRGDGSYEQYF

v_call: TRBV7-2
j_call: TRBJ1-5
cdr3_aa: CASSPSRVPGQPQHF

v_call: TRBV9
j_call: TRBJ1-2
cdr3_aa: CASSVHRGAGYGYTF

v_call: TRBV7-3
j_call: TRBJ1-2
cdr3_aa: CATPRGGKVNYGYTF